The 28 T cell receptor beta chains given below trace back to one sample, sequenced in a study of T cell responses to AZD1222 COVID-19 vaccine. Clones were read by immunoSEQ multiplex PCR, and TCRdb kept only the in-frame ones, dropping some. The repertoire includes 130,000 or so clones, 75% to 95% of them detected once, and 5% to 6.5% sits in the top ten. This specimen consisted of peripheral blood, obtained on day 0 of AZD1222 vaccination. The receptors come from an adult in good health.

The V gene is TRBV10-3, the J gene TRBJ2-1, with 9 bases lining up with TRBD1. Germline loops: CDR1 ENHRY, CDR2 SYGVKD. This CDR3 has 14 residues. J lost 7 bases, V lost 5 bases, and 6 bases had no gene match. This CDR3 reads CAISLRQGGNEQFF. In DNA form, the CDR3 reads TGTGCCATCAGTCTGAGACAGGGGGGGAATGAGCAGTTCTTC.

The chain employs TRBV5-5 and TRBJ2-7; no reliable D call. CDR1 and CDR2 (germline): SGHKS, YYEKEE (reference sequence). V was shortened by 2 bases and J by 0 bases, with 9 bases between the two germline ends. This CDR3 has 14 residues. The CDR3 DNA reads TGTGCCAGCAGCTTTCAACAGACCTCCTACGAGCAGTACTTC. It codes for CASSFQQTSYEQYF.

The rearrangement uses TRBV19 and TRBJ2-1; a possible D gene is TRBD2 (5 bases). Germline CDR1 LNHDA, CDR2 SQIVND (reference sequence). This CDR3 spans 14 amino acids. V gave up 5 bases and J gave up 4 bases, with 12 bases separating them. The CDR3 spells CASSPETGYNEQFF. The DNA for the CDR3 is TGTGCCAGTAGTCCGGAGACGGGGTACAATGAGCAGTTCTTC.

The V call is TRBV7-6, the J call TRBJ2-2; D unresolved. Germline V gene lookup returns CDR1 SGHVS and CDR2 FNYEAQ. V lost 4 bases to trimming and J lost 0 bases, with 9 bases between them. This CDR3 is built from 15 residues. The CDR3 here is CASSSSTTNTGELFF. CDR3 nucleotide sequence: TGTGCCAGCAGCTCCTCGACCACGAACACCGGGGAGCTGTTTTTT. The full variable domain, in which reference TRBV7-6 and TRBJ2-2 provide the parts outside the CDR3, is GAGVSQSPRYKVTKRGQDVALRCDPISGHVSLYWYRQALGQGPEFLTYFNYEAQQDKSGLPNDRFSAERPEGSISTLTIQRTEQRDSAMYRCASSSSTTNTGELFFGEGSRLTVL.

The V and J genes are TRBV5-1 and TRBJ2-1; unclear D gene. The V gene lost 4 bases and the J gene lost 15 bases, with 8 bases spanning the gap. The CDR3 contains 9 residues. Germline assignment: CDR1 SGHRS and CDR2 YFSETQ. This CDR3 is CASSGPRFF. CDR3 DNA sequence: TGCGCCAGCAGCGGACCAAGGTTCTTC.

This clone was observed a handful of times. The V and J genes are TRBV7-6 and TRBJ1-5, with 7 bases matching TRBD1. The V and J ends lost 5 bases and 0 bases, in that order; junction bases with no gene match: 10. This CDR3 has 17 residues. Germline V CDR1 and CDR2: SGHVS, FNYEAQ. The chain's CDR3 is CASSTGTALNSNQPQHF. CDR3 bases: TGTGCCAGCAGCACCGGGACAGCACTTAATAGCAATCAGCCCCAGCATTTT.

The CDR3 nucleotides read TGTGCCACCAGTGATTTACAACAGGGGAAGGACACCATATATTTT. This sequence encodes CATSDLQQGKDTIYF. J is TRBJ1-3 and V is TRBV24-1, with TRBD1 matching over 7 bases. CDR1 is KGHDR, CDR2 SFDVKD, per germline. After removal of 1 base from V and 8 bases from J, the junction contained 7 bases not matched to a gene. CDR3 size: 15 residues.

Only one count was recorded for this clone. The V gene is TRBV18, the J gene TRBJ1-5; perhaps TRBD1 as D (5 bases). This CDR3 has 15 amino acids. In germline, CDR1 is KGHSH, CDR2 LQKENI. Deletions cut 2 bases from V and 7 bases from J, with 15 bases between. CDR3 sequence (DNA): TGTGCCAGCTCACCAACCCCGGGTGGGGGGCAGCCCCAGCATTTT. Translated: CASSPTPGGGQPQHF.

This chain links TRBV12-3 or TRBV12-4 with TRBJ2-7; D is uncertain. V was trimmed by 6 bases and J by 6 bases, leaving 12 bases between them. The CDR3 consists of 12 residues. CDR3 DNA: TGTGCCAGCAGCCTAGACCTCCTCGAGCAGTACTTC. This translates into CASSLDLLEQYF.

The V gene is TRBV7-3, the J gene TRBJ2-1; 10 bases are shared with TRBD1. The ends lost 1 base at V and 9 bases at J; junction bases unmatched: 6. CDR3 size: 15 residues. Germline CDR1 is SGHTA and CDR2 is FQGTGA. Here the CDR3 reads CASSLRDRGAPEQFF. CDR3 nucleotides: TGTGCCAGCAGCTTAAGGGACAGGGGTGCCCCTGAGCAGTTCTTC.

The chain links TRBV19 to TRBJ1-5, with a weak D call TRBD1 (6 bases). V was cut by 6 bases and J by 11 bases, with 20 bases left in between. The CDR3 is 14 residues long. CDR1 and CDR2 from the germline V gene are LNHDA and SQIVND (reference sequence). The CDR3 DNA reads as TGTGCCAGTAGAAGTGGTGGCCAGGGGTTGGCCCAGCATTTT. It encodes CASRSGGQGLAQHF.

V usage is TRBV29-1 and J usage is TRBJ1-2; unclear D gene. This CDR3 spans 11 amino acids. The germline gives CDR1 SQVTM, CDR2 ANQGSEA. Deletions cut 8 bases from V and 3 bases from J, with 10 bases between. CDR3 amino acids: CSIGPYYGYTF. Here the CDR3 DNA reads TGCAGCATTGGACCGTACTATGGCTACACCTTC. Combining the CDR3 with reference TRBV29-1 and TRBJ1-2 gives the whole variable domain SAVISQKPSRDICQRGTSLTIQCQVDSQVTMMFWYRQQPGQSLTLIATANQGSEATYESGFVIDKFPISRPNLTFSTLTVSNMSPEDSSIYLCSIGPYYGYTFGSGTRLTVV.

The CDR3 sequence is CASQAGLTEAFF. The CDR3 DNA follows: TGTGCCAGCCAAGCCGGGTTGACTGAAGCTTTCTTT. The rearrangement joins TRBV3-1 (or the pseudogene TRBV3-2) to TRBJ1-1; no clear D gene. Trimming removed 8 bases at V and 5 bases at J, with 12 bases between. The CDR3 runs 12 residues. Germline loops: CDR1 LGHDT, CDR2 YNNKEL (reference sequence).

This clone occurred once. The chain has TRBV3-1 (or the pseudogene TRBV3-2) and TRBJ2-7, with no clear D. This CDR3 comprises 15 residues. V was pared by 4 bases and J by 2 bases, with 15 bases between. CDR1 is LGHDT and CDR2 is YNNKEL in the germline V gene (reference sequence). This CDR3 is CASSPSGQRPYEQYF. In nucleotides, the CDR3 is TGTGCCAGCAGCCCCTCTGGTCAGCGACCCTACGAGCAGTACTTC.

This chain connects TRBV29-1 to TRBJ2-1; tentatively, D is TRBD2 (6 bases). CDR3 size: 16 residues. Trimming cost V 2 bases and J 7 bases, with 21 bases left between them. Germline CDR1 and CDR2: SQVTM and ANQGSEA. The CDR3 spells CSVELPRTTLRNEQFF. The CDR3 nucleotides read TGCAGCGTTGAATTACCAAGGACTACCCTGAGGAATGAGCAGTTCTTC.

The genes are TRBV5-1 and TRBJ2-1; D possibly corresponds to TRBD2 (7 bases). The CDR3 consists of 15 residues. Germline V gene sequence: CDR1 SGHRS, CDR2 YFSETQ. Trimming removed 0 bases from V and 8 bases from J, with 15 bases in between. Here the CDR3 DNA reads TGCGCCAGCAGCTTGGAGGGGGAGGGGCGCCATGAGCAGTTCTTC. This gives the protein CASSLEGEGRHEQFF.

The J gene is TRBJ1-2, the V gene TRBV4-2; D is possibly TRBD1 (5 bases). Germline assignment: CDR1 LGHNA and CDR2 YNFKEQ. The CDR3 runs to 15 residues. Trimming stripped 0 bases from V and 6 bases from J, with 14 bases between. CDR3 sequence reads: CASSQDPHATDGYTF. DNA for the CDR3: TGTGCCAGCAGCCAAGACCCCCACGCGACAGATGGCTACACCTTC.

This chain connects TRBV11-2 to TRBJ1-6; TRBD1 matches at 8 bases. V dropped 0 bases and J dropped 7; count of bases not matched to a gene: 11. This CDR3 spans 18 amino acids. The V gene's germline CDR1 is SGHAT and CDR2 FQNNGV. The CDR3 DNA follows: TGTGCCAGCAGCTTAGACACAGGGGGAGATTTTAGGAATTCACCCCTCCACTTT. Its protein is CASSLDTGGDFRNSPLHF.

The chain has TRBV27 and TRBJ2-7, with D perhaps being TRBD1 or TRBD2 (6 bases each). With 3 bases removed from V and 6 bases from J, the gap between germline ends came to 12 bases. This CDR3 has 13 residues. Germline V gene sequence: CDR1 MNHEY, CDR2 SMNVEV (reference sequence). The CDR3 DNA reads as TGTGCCAGCAGTTTCCGTGGGGGGCCCGAGCAGTACTTC. This gives the protein CASSFRGGPEQYF.

The chain couples TRBV12-3 or TRBV12-4 to TRBJ1-1, with D unclear. The CDR3 loop spans 11 amino acids. V was trimmed by 4 bases and J by 7 bases, leaving 7 bases between them. The CDR3 sequence: CASSYRGEAFF. The CDR3, as DNA: TGTGCCAGCAGTTACCGGGGTGAAGCTTTCTTT.

The chain has TRBV5-1 and TRBJ2-3, with D hard to call. CDR1 and CDR2 (germline): SGHRS, YFSETQ. Trimming took 6 bases from V and 0 from J, leaving 11 bases between them. This CDR3 region has 14 residues. The CDR3 region is CASMTPSSTDTQYF. CDR3 in DNA: TGCGCCAGCATGACACCGTCTAGCACAGATACGCAGTATTTT.

This rearrangement joins TRBV29-1 to TRBJ2-5; D remains ambiguous. CDR3 length: 14 amino acids. Germline-derived CDR1 and CDR2 are SQVTM and ANQGSEA. Trimming removed 1 base at V and 5 bases at J, with 14 bases between. Written as DNA, the CDR3 is TGCAGCGTTGAAGTTACGGGCCTGGGGGAGACCCAGTACTTC. It is translated as CSVEVTGLGETQYF.

This chain uses TRBV7-3 with TRBJ2-3; a possible D gene is TRBD1 (6 bases). V was trimmed by 6 bases and J by 6 bases, leaving 16 bases between them. Per the germline V gene, CDR1 is SGHTA and CDR2 is FQGTGA. The CDR3 has 14 amino acids. CDR3 residues: CASRLGDRSDTQYF. CDR3 nucleotide sequence: TGTGCCAGCAGGCTTGGCGACAGGTCTGATACGCAGTATTTT.

CDR3 DNA sequence: TGTGCCAGCAGCCGGACTGAAACCTCTGGAAACACCATATATTTT. It is translated as CASSRTETSGNTIYF. This rearrangement joins TRBV6-5 to TRBJ1-3; D unclear. Germline loops: CDR1 MNHEY, CDR2 SVGAGI. This CDR3 is built from 15 residues. V was trimmed by 6 bases and J by 0 bases, leaving 12 bases between them.

This chain joins TRBV27 and TRBJ2-1; 7 bases match TRBD1. Germline V gene sequence: CDR1 MNHEY, CDR2 SMNVEV (reference sequence). This CDR3 has 13 residues. V was clipped by 10 bases and J by 12 bases; unmatched bases: 15. The CDR3 DNA follows: TGTGCCACCGCCCCTAGGGGGCTCTCGAGGCAGTTCTTC. Amino acids: CATAPRGLSRQFF.

This chain links TRBV25-1 with TRBJ2-3; possibly TRBD2 for D (5 bases). Trimming removed 0 bases from V and 3 bases from J, with 7 bases in between. Germline V gene sequence: CDR1 MGHDK, CDR2 SYGVNS. This CDR3 spans 14 amino acids. CDR3: CASSEYRETDTQYF. The CDR3 DNA reads TGTGCCAGCAGTGAATACCGGGAAACAGATACGCAGTATTTT. The whole variable domain, remainder taken from reference TRBV25-1 and TRBJ2-3, is EADIYQTPRYLVIGTGKKITLECSQTMGHDKMYWYQQDPGMELHLIHYSYGVNSTEKGDLSSESTVSRIRTEHFPLTLESARPSHTSQYLCASSEYRETDTQYFGPGTRLTVL.

The chain recombines TRBV29-1 with TRBJ2-7; no reliable D call. V lost 5 bases to trimming and J lost 5 bases, with 10 bases between them. Germline V CDR1 and CDR2: SQVTM, ANQGSEA. CDR3 length: 11 amino acids. The CDR3 DNA reads as TGCAGCGTTTGTAACCCTCACGAGCAGTACTTC. This sequence encodes CSVCNPHEQYF.

V is TRBV28 and J is TRBJ1-4; 8 positions agree with TRBD1. Germline lookup yields CDR1 MDHEN and CDR2 SYDVKM. J was trimmed by 7 bases and V by 6 bases; bases with no gene match: 10. The length of the CDR3 is 15 residues. The CDR3 DNA follows: TGTGCCAGCAGCTTACCCGGTGACAGGGGTGAAAAACTGTTTTTT. This codes for CASSLPGDRGEKLFF.